Below are 3 T cell receptor beta chains sequenced from a single sample in a study of blood T cell repertoires in COVID-19. Sequenced by immunoSEQ multiplex PCR; TCRdb stores in-frame clones only, minus some. Of tens of thousands of clones in the sample, around 89% were seen once. The sample comprised peripheral blood. The receptors shown here come from a human donor in a cohort sampled during active COVID-19.

The chain combines TRBV7-7 with TRBJ1-2; D possibly corresponds to TRBD1 (6 bases). The CDR3 covers 14 residues. Germline V gene sequence: CDR1 SSHAT, CDR2 FNYEAQ (reference sequence). With 1 base removed from V and 5 bases from J, the gap between germline ends came to 11 bases. CDR3 amino acids: CASSLGTRGYGYTF. The DNA for the CDR3 is TGTGCCAGCAGCTTAGGGACTAGGGGGTATGGCTACACCTTC.

This chain joins TRBV4-1 and TRBJ2-1; D unresolved. Germline loops: CDR1 MGHRA, CDR2 YSYEKL. The CDR3 spans 15 residues. V was clipped by 4 bases and J by 4 bases, with 14 bases between them. For the CDR3, the DNA is TGCGCCAGCAGCCCTGGTGGAGTACCTTACAATGAGCAGTTCTTC. It yields the protein CASSPGGVPYNEQFF.

The chain has TRBV6-2 or TRBV6-3 and TRBJ1-2; D is perhaps TRBD1 (5 bases). V lost 0 bases and J 8 bases, leaving 13 bases between the germline ends. The CDR3 sequence is 14 residues long. In germline, CDR1 is MNHEY, CDR2 SVGEGT. CDR3: CASSYSSGGRGYTF. DNA of the CDR3: TGTGCCAGCAGTTACTCCTCGGGGGGACGAGGCTACACCTTC.